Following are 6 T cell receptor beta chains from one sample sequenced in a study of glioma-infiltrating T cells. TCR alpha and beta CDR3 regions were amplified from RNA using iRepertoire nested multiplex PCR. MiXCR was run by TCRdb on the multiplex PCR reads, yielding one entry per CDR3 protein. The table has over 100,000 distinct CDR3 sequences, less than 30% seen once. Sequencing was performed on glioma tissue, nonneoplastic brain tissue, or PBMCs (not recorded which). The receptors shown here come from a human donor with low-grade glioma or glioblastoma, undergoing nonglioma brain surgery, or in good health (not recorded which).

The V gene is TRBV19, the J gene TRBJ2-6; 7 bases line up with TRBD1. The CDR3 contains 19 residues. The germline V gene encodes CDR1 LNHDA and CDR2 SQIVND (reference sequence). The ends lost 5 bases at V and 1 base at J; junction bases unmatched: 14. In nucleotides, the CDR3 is TGTGCCAGTAGTCCCGAGACAGGGCGAAGAAGGTCTGGGGCCAACGTCCTGACTTTC. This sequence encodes CASSPETGRRRSGANVLTF.

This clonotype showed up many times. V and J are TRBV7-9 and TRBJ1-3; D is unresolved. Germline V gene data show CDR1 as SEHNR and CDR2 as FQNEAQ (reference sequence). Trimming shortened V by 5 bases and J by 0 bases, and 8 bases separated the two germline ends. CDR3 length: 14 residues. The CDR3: CASSLMTSGNTIYF. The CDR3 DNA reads TGTGCCAGCAGCCTGATGACCTCTGGAAACACCATATATTTT.

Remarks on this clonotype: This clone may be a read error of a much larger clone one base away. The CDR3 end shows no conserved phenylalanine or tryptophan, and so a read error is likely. In DNA, the CDR3 is TGTGCCAGCAGCCTCGAAACAGGGGGCGCCGGGTATGGCTACACCCTC. Its protein is CASSLETGGAGYGYTL. The rearrangement uses TRBV7-3 and TRBJ1-2; 9 bases fit TRBD1. CDR3 length equals 16 residues. Germline CDR1 is SGHTA and CDR2 is FQGTGA. J gave up 5 bases and V 5 bases, and 12 bases lay outside the gene matches.

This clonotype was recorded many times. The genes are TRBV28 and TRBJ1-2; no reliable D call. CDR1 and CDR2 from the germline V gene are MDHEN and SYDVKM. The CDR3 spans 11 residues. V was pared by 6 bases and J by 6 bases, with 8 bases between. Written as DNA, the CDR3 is TGTGCCAGCAGCTGGGGAGATGGCTACACCTTC. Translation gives CASSWGDGYTF.

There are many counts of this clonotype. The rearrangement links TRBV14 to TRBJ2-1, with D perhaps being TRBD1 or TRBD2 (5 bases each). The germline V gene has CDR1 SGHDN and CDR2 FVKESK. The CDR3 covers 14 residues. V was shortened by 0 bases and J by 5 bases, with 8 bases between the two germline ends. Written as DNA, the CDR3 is TGTGCCAGCAGCCAAGATCTGGGGGACAATGAGCAGTTCTTC. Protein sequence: CASSQDLGDNEQFF.

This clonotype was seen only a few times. The CDR3: CSVEVWGTEAFF. The CDR3 coding sequence is TGCAGCGTTGAAGTCTGGGGAACTGAAGCTTTCTTT. V is TRBV29-1 and J is TRBJ1-1; D not certain. Germline V gives CDR1 SQVTM, CDR2 ANQGSEA. Trimming took 1 base from V and 5 from J, leaving 8 bases between them. The CDR3 is 12 amino acids.